Listed below are T cell receptor beta chains from one sample, sequenced in a study of blood T cell repertoires in COVID-19. The assay was immunoSEQ multiplex PCR, and TCRdb's table has in-frame clones only and misses some. This sample yields roughly 150,000 clones, of which under 90% are seen a single time; roughly 2% belongs to the top ten. The source material was peripheral blood. All receptors derive from a woman of 80 years or more with acute or convalescent COVID-19. CDR3s include the opening cysteine and the closing phenylalanine or tryptophan. A D gene is named only where the DNA matches it firmly. Clone size is stated in some rows and not others, as once, few, many or a class when expanded.

CDR3 length | D gene | J gene | V gene | clone size | CDR3 DNA | CDR3 protein
15 | NA | TRBJ2-3 | TRBV29-1 | NA | TGCAGCGTTCACAGGGTTTTTAGGTCAGAGGATACGCAGTATTTT | CSVHRVFRSEDTQYF
16 | NA | TRBJ2-2 | TRBV6-6 | NA | TGTGCCAGCAGACCCAGTGGGCAGGCGAACACCGGGGAGCTGTTTTTT | CASRPSGQANTGELFF
15 | NA | TRBJ2-5 | TRBV9 | NA | TGTGCCAGCAGCGTAGGATCGGCCCAGGGAGAGACCCAGTACTTC | CASSVGSAQGETQYF
18 | TRBD2 | TRBJ2-6 | TRBV7-6 | once | TGTGCCGGCGTTGGGAGACTAGCGGGGGTCGCTGGGGCCAACGTCCTGACTTTC | CAGVGRLAGVAGANVLTF
14 | TRBD1 | TRBJ2-5 | TRBV28 | NA | TGTGCCAGCTCGGCCCCAGGGGGCGCGGAGACCCAGTACTTC | CASSAPGGAETQYF
12 | TRBD1 | TRBJ2-5 | TRBV10-3 | few | TGTGCCATCAGCGAGACAGGGGAGACCCAGTACTTC | CAISETGETQYF
16 | TRBD2 | TRBJ2-1 | TRBV5-1 | NA | TGCGCCAGCAGCTTGAACCTAGCGGGGGTTAGCAATGAGCAGTTCTTC | CASSLNLAGVSNEQFF
13 | NA | TRBJ1-5 | TRBV3-1/TRBV3-2 | NA | TGTGCCAGCAGCCAAGGAGGGAATCAGCCCCAGCATTTT | CASSQGGNQPQHF
16 | TRBD1 | TRBJ1-4 | TRBV28 | NA | TGTGCCAGCAGCTCAGTCGCGACAGGGGGCGTTGAAAAACTGTTTTTT | CASSSVATGGVEKLFF
17 | TRBD2 | TRBJ2-3 | TRBV4-3 | NA | TGCGCCAGCAGCCAAGAGGTGGCGGGAGCACGCACAGATACGCAGTATTTT | CASSQEVAGARTDTQYF
13 | NA | TRBJ1-5 | TRBV7-2 | NA | TGTGCCAGCAGCTCCGAAGGGGATCAGCCCCAGCATTTT | CASSSEGDQPQHF
14 | NA | TRBJ2-7 | TRBV28 | NA | TGTGCCAGCAGCCTCCCCGGACAGCGCTACGAGCAGTACTTC | CASSLPGQRYEQYF
12 | NA | TRBJ2-1 | TRBV9 | once | TGTGCCAGCAGCGTCGAGGACAATGAGCAGTTCTTC | CASSVEDNEQFF
19 | NA | TRBJ1-5 | TRBV14 | NA | TGTGCCAGCAGCCAACCTGGCATAGGAGGACTGGTCCCCAATCAGCCCCAGCATTTT | CASSQPGIGGLVPNQPQHF